The entry below gives a single T cell receptor beta chain sequence along with its context. The junction and the germline gene differ at one end; a read error may be behind it. CDR3 length: 15 amino acids. Germline assignment: CDR1 SSHAT and CDR2 FNYEAQ (reference sequence). The participants were between about 18 and 90 years old and came from 24 US areas. Cohort placement rested on clinical history that participants reported themselves. The data belong to a study of blood T cell repertoires in COVID-19. Study summary: The cDNA or gDNA used as material had been derived from T cells, B-cell-depleted T cells, or PBMCs.

Methods used by the authors: Amplifying reference gene primers gave estimates of nucleated cell counts. Assay: immunoSEQ multiplex PCR; the TCRdb copy retains only in-frame clones and omits some. That table is the source of V, J and clone size, and D and trimming were worked out from the DNA. Counted here are approximately 200,000 clones, over 75% occurring once; the ten biggest clones make up over 7%. The sequence was obtained from a woman in her thirties or forties with acute COVID-19. The V gene is TRBV7-7, the J gene TRBJ2-3; possible D gene TRBD1, 5 bases. Sequencing was performed on PBMCs or T cells enriched from blood (not recorded which). CDR3 DNA sequence: TGTGCTAGCAGCCCCACAGGAGCGCCAACAGATACGCAGTATTTT. It encodes CASSPTGAPTDTQYF. Using reference TRBV7-7 and TRBJ2-3 for the parts outside the CDR3, the full variable domain is GAGVSQSPRYKVTKRGQDVTLRCDPISSHATLYWYQQALGQGPEFLTYFNYEAQPDKSGLPSDRFSAERPEGSISTLTIQRTEQRDSAMYRCASSPTGAPTDTQYFGPGTRLTVL.